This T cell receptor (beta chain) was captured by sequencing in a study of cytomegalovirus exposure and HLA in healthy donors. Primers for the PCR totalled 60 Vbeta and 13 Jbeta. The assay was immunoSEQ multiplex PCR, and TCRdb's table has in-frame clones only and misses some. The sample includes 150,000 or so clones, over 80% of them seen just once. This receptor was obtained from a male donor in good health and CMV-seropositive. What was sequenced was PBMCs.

CDR3 DNA sequence: TGTGCCAGCAGCTTACAGACAGGGAACACCGGGGAGCTGTTTTTT. It specifies CASSLQTGNTGELFF. The chain recombines TRBV11-1 with TRBJ2-2, with a weak D call TRBD1 (6 bases). Between the trimmed V and J ends, which lost 2 bases and 1 base, there was a span of 8 bases. The CDR3 runs to 15 residues. CDR1 and CDR2 from the germline V gene are SGHAT and FQDESV (reference sequence). The full variable domain, rest sourced from reference TRBV11-1 and TRBJ2-2, is EAEVAQSPRYKITEKSQAVAFWCDPISGHATLYWYRQILGQGPELLVQFQDESVVDDSQLPKDRFSAERLKGVDSTLKIQPAELGDSAMYLCASSLQTGNTGELFFGEGSRLTVL.